These 3 T cell receptor beta chains came from one sample sequenced in a study of cytomegalovirus exposure and HLA in healthy donors. PCR was performed using 60 Vbeta and 13 Jbeta primers. Some clones are missing from TCRdb's copy, which holds only in-frame ones; the method was immunoSEQ multiplex PCR. The sample carries around 110,000 clones, about four fifths recorded once. The sample consisted of PBMCs. The source of these receptors is a woman between 45 and 60 years old in good health and CMV-seropositive.

This chain connects TRBV7-9 to TRBJ2-5; weak D call: TRBD2 (6 bases). The DNA end is a closer match to TRBJ2-7, so the J assignment may be wrong. Germline assignment: CDR1 SEHNR and CDR2 FQNEAQ (reference sequence). This CDR3 is built from 14 residues. CDR3 loop: CASSLGGGFYEQYF. The CDR3 coding sequence is TGTGCCAGCAGCTTAGGTGGGGGGTTTTACGAGCAGTACTTC.

In its sample, this clone was seen many times. In DNA, the CDR3 is TGTGCCAGCAGTGCCTCACAGGGCTCTAGAGGCTACACCTTC. Translation gives CASSASQGSRGYTF. The chain combines TRBV6-6 with TRBJ1-2; the D gene is possibly TRBD1 (6 bases). CDR1 and CDR2 from the germline V gene are MNHNY and SVGAGI (reference sequence). The CDR3 loop spans 14 amino acids. V was trimmed by 5 bases and J by 8 bases, leaving 18 bases between them.

The V gene is TRBV10-3, the J gene TRBJ1-4; 8 bases map to TRBD1. The CDR3 runs 15 residues. Germline loops: CDR1 ENHRY, CDR2 SYGVKD. Germline trimming cut 3 bases from V and 4 bases from J; bases unmatched to any gene: 4. DNA of the CDR3: TGTGCCATCAGTGAATGGACAGGGAGTAATGAAAAACTGTTTTTT. Translation: CAISEWTGSNEKLFF.